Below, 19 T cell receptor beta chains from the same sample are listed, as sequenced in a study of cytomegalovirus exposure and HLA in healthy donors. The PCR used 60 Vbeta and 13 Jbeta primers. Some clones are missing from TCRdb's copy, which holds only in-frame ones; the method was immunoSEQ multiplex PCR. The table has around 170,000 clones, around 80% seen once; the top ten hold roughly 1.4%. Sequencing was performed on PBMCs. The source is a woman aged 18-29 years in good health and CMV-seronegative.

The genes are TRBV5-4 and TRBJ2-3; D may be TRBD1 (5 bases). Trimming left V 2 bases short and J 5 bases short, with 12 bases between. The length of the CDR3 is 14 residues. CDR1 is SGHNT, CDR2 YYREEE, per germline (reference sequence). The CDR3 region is CASSFKGARDTQYF. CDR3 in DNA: TGTGCCAGCAGCTTTAAAGGGGCTAGAGATACGCAGTATTTT.

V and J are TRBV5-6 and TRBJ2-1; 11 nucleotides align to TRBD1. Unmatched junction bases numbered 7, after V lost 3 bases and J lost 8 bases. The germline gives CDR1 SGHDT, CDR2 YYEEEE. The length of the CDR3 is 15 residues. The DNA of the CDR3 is TGTGCCAGCAGCTCTAAGGGACAGGGGGTGTATGAGCAGTTCTTC. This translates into CASSSKGQGVYEQFF.

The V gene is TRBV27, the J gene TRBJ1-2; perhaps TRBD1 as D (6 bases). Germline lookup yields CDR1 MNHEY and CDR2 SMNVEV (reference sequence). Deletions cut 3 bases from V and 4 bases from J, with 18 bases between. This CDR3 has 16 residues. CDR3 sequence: CASSFRYDRPIYGYTF. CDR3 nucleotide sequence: TGTGCCAGCAGTTTCCGATACGACAGGCCCATCTATGGCTACACCTTC.

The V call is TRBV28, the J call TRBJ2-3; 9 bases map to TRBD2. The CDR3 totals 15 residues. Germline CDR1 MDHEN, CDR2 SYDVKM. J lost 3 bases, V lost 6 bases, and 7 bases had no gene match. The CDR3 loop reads CASSQRSGGTDTQYF. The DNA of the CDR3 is TGTGCCAGCAGCCAACGTAGCGGGGGAACAGATACGCAGTATTTT.

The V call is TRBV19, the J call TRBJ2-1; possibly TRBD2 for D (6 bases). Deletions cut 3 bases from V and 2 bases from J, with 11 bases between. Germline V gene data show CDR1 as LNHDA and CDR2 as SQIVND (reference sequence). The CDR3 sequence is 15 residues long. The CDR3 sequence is CASSIRDFTYNEQFF. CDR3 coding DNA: TGTGCCAGTAGTATCCGGGACTTTACCTACAATGAGCAGTTCTTC.

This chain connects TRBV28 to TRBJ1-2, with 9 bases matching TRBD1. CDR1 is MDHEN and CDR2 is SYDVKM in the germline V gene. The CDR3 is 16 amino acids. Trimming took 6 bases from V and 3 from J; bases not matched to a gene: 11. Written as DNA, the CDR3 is TGTGCCAGCAGGGCGGGACAGGGTCGAGTTTACTATGGCTACACCTTC. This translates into CASRAGQGRVYYGYTF.

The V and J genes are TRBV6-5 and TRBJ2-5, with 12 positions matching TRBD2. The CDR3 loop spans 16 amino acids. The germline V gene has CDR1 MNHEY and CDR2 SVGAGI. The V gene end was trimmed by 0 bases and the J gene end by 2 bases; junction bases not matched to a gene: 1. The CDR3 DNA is TGTGCCAGCAGTTACTCTGGGACTAGCGGGCAAGAGACCCAGTACTTC. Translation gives CASSYSGTSGQETQYF.

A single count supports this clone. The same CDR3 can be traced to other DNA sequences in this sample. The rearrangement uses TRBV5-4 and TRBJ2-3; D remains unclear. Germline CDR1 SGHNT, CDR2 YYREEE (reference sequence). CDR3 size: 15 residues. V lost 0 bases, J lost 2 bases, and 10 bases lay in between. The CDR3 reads CASSLDPTTTDTQYF. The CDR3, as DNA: TGTGCCAGCAGCTTGGACCCTACCACCACAGATACGCAGTATTTT.

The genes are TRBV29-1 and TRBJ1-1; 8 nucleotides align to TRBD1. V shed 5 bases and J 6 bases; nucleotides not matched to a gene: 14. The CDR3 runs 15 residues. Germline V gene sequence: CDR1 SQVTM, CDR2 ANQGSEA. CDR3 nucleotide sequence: TGCAGCGTTTTCTACCCCGGACAGGGAGGGTCTGAAGCTTTCTTT. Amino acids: CSVFYPGQGGSEAFF.

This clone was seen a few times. CDR3 loop: CAWERQGTGNTIYF. The CDR3 DNA is TGTGCCTGGGAGCGACAGGGAACAGGAAACACCATATATTTT. The chain recombines TRBV30 with TRBJ1-3; TRBD1 aligns across 7 bases. Germline trimming cut 5 bases from V and 4 bases from J; bases unmatched to any gene: 8. This CDR3 is built from 14 residues. Germline V gene sequence: CDR1 GTSNPN, CDR2 SVGIG (reference sequence). The complete variable domain, with remaining parts taken from reference TRBV30 and TRBJ1-3, reads SQTIHQWPATLVQPVGSPLSLECTVEGTSNPNLYWYRQAAGRGLQLLFYSVGIGQISSEVPQNLSASRPQDRQFILSSKKLLLSDSGFYLCAWERQGTGNTIYFGEGSWLTVV.

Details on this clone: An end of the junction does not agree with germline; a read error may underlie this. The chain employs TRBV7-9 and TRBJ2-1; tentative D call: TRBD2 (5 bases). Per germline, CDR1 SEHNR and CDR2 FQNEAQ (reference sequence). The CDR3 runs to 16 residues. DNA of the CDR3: TGTTCCAGCAGCTTGCAGGACCCACGGGGAAACAATGAGCAGTTCTTC. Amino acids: CSSSLQDPRGNNEQFF.

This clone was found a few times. CDR3 residues: CASSSRGGRYGYTF. Written as DNA, the CDR3 is TGTGCCAGCAGTTCAAGGGGGGGTCGCTATGGCTACACCTTC. This chain connects TRBV7-8 to TRBJ1-2, with D maybe TRBD1 (6 bases). The V gene's germline CDR1 is SGHVS and CDR2 FQNEAQ. The CDR3 is made up of 14 amino acids. Trimming took off 6 bases at V and 4 bases at J, with 15 bases between the two ends. The full variable domain, with the rest looked up from reference TRBV7-8 and TRBJ1-2, is GAGVSQSPRYKVAKRGQDVALRCDPISGHVSLFWYQQALGQGPEFLTYFQNEAQLDKSGLPSDRFFAERPEGSVSTLKIQRTQQEDSAVYLCASSSRGGRYGYTFGSGTRLTVV.

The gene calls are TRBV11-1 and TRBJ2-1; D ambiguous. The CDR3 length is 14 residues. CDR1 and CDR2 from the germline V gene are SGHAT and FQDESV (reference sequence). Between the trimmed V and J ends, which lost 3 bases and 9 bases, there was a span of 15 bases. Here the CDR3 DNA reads TGTGCCAGCAGCTTGCTAGAGGAATCGGGTGAGCAGTTCTTC. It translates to CASSLLEESGEQFF.

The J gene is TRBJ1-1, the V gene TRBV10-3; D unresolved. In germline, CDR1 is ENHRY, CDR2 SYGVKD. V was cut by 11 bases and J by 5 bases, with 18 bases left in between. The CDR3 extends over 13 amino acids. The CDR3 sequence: CAASLEVSTEAFF. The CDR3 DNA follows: TGTGCCGCCTCCCTCGAGGTTTCGACTGAAGCTTTCTTT.

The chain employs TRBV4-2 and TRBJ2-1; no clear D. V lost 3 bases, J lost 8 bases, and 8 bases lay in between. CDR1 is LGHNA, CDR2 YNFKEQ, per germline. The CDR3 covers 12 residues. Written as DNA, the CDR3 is TGTGCCAGCAGCCACCTAAACTATGAGCAGTTCTTC. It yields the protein CASSHLNYEQFF.

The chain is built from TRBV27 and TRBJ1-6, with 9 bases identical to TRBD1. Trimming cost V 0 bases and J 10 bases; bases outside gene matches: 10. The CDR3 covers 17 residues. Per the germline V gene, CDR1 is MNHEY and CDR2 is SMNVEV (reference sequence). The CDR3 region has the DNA TGTGCCAGCAGTTTATCGGGCGGGACAGGGATTGAGTCACCCCTCCACTTT. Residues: CASSLSGGTGIESPLHF.

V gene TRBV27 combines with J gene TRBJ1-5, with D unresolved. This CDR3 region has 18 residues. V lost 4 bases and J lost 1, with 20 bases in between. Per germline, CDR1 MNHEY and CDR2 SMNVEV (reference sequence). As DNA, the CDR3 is TGTGCCAGCAGTTCTCAGGCGACGGGAATGGGGAGCAATCAGCCCCAGCATTTT. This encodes CASSSQATGMGSNQPQHF.

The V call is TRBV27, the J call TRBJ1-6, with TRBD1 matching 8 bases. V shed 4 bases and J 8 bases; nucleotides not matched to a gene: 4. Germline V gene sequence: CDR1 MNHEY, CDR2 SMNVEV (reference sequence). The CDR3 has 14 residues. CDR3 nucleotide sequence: TGTGCCAGCAGTTGGACAGGGCTATATTCACCCCTCCACTTT. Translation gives CASSWTGLYSPLHF.

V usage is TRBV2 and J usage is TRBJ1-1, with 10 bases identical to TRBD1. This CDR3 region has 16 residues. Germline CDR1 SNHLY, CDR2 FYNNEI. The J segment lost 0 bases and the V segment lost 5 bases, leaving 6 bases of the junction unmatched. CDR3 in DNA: TGTGCCAGCAGTCCTACTGACAGGGGGCTGAACACTGAAGCTTTCTTT. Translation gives CASSPTDRGLNTEAFF.